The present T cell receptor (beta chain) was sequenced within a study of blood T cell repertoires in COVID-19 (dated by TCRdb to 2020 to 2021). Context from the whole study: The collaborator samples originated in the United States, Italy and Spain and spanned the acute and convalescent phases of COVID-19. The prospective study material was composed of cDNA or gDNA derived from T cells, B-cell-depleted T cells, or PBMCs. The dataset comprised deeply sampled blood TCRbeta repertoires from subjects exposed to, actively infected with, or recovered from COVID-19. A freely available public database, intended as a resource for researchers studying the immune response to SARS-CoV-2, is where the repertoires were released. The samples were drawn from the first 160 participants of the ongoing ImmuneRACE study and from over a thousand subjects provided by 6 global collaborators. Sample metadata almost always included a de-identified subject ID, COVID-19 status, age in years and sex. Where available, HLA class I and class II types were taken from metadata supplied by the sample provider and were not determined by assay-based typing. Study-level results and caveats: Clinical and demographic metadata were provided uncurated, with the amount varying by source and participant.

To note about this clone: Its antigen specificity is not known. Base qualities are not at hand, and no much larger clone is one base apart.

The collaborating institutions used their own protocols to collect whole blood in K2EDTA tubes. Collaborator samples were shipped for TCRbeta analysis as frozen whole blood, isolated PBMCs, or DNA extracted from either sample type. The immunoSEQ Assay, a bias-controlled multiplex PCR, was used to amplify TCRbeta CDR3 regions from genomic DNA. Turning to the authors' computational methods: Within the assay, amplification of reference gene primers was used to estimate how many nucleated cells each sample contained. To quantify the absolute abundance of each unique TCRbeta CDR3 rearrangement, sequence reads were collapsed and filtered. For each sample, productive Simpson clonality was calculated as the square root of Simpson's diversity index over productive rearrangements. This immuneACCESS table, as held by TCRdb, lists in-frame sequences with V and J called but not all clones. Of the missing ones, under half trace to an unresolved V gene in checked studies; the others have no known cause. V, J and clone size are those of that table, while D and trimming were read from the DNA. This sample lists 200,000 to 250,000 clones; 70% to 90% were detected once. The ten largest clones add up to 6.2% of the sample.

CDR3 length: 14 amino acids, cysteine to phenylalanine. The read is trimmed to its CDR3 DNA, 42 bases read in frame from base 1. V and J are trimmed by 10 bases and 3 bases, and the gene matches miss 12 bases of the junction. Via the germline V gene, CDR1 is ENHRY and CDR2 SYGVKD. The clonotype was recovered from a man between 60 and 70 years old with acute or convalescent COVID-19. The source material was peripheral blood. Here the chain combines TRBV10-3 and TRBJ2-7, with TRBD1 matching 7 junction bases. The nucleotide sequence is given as TGTGCCACCACCAACCGACAGGGTGACTACGAGCAGTACTTC. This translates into CATTNRQGDYEQYF.